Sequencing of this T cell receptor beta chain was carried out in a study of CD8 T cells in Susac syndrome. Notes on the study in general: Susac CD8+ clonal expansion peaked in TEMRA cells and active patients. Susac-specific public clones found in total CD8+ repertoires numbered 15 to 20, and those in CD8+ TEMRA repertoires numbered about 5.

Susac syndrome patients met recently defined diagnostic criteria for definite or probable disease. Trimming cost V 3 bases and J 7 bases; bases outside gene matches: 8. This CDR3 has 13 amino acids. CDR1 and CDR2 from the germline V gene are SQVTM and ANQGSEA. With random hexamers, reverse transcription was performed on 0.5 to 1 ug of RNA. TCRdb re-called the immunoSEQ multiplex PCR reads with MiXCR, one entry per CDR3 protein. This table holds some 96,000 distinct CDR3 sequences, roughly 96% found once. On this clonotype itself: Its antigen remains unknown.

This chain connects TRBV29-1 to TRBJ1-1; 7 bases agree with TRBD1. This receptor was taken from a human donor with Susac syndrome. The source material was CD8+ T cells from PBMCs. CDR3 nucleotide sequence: TGCAGCGTTGACTTGGGGGACAGCTATGAAGCTTTCTTT. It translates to CSVDLGDSYEAFF.